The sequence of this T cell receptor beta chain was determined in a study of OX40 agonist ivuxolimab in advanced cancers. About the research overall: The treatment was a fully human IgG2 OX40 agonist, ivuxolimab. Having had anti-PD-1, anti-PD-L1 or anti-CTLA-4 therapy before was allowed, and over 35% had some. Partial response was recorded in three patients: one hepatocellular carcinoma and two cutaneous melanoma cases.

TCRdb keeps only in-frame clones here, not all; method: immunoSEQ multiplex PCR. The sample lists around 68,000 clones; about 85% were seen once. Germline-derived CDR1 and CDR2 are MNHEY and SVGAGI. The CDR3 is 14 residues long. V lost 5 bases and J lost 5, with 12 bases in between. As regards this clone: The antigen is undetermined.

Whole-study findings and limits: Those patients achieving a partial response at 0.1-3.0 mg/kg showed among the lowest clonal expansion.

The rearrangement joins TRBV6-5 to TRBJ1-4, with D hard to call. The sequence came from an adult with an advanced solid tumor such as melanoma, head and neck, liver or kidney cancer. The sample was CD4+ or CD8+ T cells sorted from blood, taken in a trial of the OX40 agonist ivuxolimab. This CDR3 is CASSESVENEKLFF. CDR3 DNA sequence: TGTGCCAGCAGTGAATCTGTCGAGAATGAAAAACTGTTTTTT.